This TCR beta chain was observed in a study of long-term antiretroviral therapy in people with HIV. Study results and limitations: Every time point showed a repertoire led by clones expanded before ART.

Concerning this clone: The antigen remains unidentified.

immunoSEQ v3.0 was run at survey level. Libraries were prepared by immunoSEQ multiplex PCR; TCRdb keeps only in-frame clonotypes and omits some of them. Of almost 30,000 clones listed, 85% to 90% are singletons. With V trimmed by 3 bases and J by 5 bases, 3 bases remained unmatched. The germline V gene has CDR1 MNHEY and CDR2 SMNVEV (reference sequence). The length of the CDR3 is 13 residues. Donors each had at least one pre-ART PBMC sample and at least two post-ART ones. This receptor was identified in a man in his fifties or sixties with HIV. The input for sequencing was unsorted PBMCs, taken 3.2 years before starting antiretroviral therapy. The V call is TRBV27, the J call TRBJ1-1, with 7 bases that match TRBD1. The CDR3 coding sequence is TGTGCCAGCAGTTTTGACAGGGATACTGAAGCTTTCTTT. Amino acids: CASSFDRDTEAFF.